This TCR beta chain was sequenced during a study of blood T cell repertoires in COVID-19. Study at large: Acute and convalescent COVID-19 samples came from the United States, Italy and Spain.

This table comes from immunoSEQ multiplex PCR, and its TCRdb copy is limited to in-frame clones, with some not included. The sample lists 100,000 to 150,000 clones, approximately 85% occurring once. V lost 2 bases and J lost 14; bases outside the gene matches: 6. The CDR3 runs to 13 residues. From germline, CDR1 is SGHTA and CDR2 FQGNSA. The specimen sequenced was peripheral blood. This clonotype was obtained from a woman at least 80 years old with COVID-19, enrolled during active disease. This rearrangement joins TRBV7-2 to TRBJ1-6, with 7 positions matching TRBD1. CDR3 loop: CASSLSRQGTLHF. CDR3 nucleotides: TGTGCCAGCAGCTTATCGAGACAGGGCACCCTCCACTTT.